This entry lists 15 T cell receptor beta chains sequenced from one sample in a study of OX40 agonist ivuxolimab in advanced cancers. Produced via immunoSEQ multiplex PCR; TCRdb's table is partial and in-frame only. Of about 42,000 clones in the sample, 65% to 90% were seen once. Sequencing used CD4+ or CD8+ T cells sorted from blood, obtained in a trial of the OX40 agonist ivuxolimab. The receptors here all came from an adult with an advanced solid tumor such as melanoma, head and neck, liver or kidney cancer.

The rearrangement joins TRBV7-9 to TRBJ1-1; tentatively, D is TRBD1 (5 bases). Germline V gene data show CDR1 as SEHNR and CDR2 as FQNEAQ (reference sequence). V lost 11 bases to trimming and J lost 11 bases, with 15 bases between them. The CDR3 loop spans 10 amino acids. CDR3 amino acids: CAPGDPIAFF. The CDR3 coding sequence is TGTGCCCCTGGGGACCCGATTGCTTTCTTT. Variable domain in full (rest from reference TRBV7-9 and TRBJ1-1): DTGVSQNPRHKITKRGQNVTFRCDPISEHNRLYWYRQTLGQGPEFLTYFQNEAQLEKSRLLSDRFSAERPKGSFSTLEIQRTEQGDSAMYLCAPGDPIAFFGQGTRLTVV.

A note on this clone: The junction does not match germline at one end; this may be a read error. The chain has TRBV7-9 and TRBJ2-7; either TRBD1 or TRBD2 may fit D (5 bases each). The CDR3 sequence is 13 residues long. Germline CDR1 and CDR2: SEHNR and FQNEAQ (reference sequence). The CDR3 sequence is CASSPGADYEQYF. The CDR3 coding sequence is TGTGCTAGCAGCCCCGGGGCGGATTACGAGCAGTACTTC.

The chain's CDR3 is CASSLGPSSTYEQYF. CDR3 in DNA: TGTGCCAGCAGCCTTGGACCATCTAGTACGTACGAGCAGTACTTC. V and J are TRBV7-9 and TRBJ2-7; the D is unclear. Trimming removed 5 bases at V and 4 bases at J, with 18 bases between. Germline V CDR1 and CDR2: SEHNR, FQNEAQ (reference sequence). The CDR3 totals 15 residues.

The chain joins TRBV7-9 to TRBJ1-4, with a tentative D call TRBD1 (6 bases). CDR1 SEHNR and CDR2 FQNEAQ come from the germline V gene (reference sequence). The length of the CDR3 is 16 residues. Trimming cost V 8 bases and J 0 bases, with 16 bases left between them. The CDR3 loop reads CASPAGATATNEKLFF. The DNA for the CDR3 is TGTGCCAGCCCGGCAGGGGCGACTGCAACTAATGAAAAACTGTTTTTT. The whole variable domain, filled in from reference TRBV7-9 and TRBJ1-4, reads DTGVSQNPRHKITKRGQNVTFRCDPISEHNRLYWYRQTLGQGPEFLTYFQNEAQLEKSRLLSDRFSAERPKGSFSTLEIQRTEQGDSAMYLCASPAGATATNEKLFFGSGTQLSVL.

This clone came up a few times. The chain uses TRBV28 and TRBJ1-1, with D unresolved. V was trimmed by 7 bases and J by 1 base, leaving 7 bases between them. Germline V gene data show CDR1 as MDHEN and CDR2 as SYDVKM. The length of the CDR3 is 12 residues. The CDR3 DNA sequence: TGTGCCAGCATCCTGGGGAACACTGAAGCTTTCTTT. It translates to CASILGNTEAFF.

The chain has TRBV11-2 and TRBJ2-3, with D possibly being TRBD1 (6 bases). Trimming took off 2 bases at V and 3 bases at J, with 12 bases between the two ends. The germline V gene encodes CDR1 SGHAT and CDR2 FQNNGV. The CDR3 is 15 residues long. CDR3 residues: CASSLHNRATDTQYF. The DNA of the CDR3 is TGTGCCAGCAGCTTACATAACAGGGCAACAGATACGCAGTATTTT.

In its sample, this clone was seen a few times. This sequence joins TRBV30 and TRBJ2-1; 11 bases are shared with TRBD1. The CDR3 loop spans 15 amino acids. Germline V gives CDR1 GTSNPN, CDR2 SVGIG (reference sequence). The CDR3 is CAYGDRGYLNNEQFF. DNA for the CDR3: TGTGCGTATGGGGACAGGGGGTATCTTAACAATGAGCAGTTCTTC.

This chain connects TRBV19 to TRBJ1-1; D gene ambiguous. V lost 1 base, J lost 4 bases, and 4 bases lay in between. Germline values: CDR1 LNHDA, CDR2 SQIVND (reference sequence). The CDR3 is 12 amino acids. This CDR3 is CASSIGTTEAFF. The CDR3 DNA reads TGTGCCAGTAGTATAGGGACCACTGAAGCTTTCTTT. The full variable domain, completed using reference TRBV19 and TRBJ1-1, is DGGITQSPKYLFRKEGQNVTLSCEQNLNHDAMYWYRQDPGQGLRLIYYSQIVNDFQKGDIAEGYSVSREKKESFPLTVTSAQKNPTAFYLCASSIGTTEAFFGQGTRLTVV.

As DNA, the CDR3 is TGCGCCAGCAGTCCAGCGGGGAAGTACAATGAGCAGTTCTTC. Residues: CASSPAGKYNEQFF. The chain has TRBV5-1 and TRBJ2-1, with TRBD2 identical over 7 bases. This CDR3 contains 14 residues. Trimming at V came to 5 bases and at J to 4 bases, leaving 6 bases not matched to a gene. CDR1 SGHRS and CDR2 YFSETQ come from the germline V gene.

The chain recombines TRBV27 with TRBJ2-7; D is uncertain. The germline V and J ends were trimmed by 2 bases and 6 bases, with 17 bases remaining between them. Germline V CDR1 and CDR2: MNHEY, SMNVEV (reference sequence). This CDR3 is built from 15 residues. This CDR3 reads CASSLGPTRTSEQYF. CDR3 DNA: TGTGCCAGCAGTTTAGGGCCAACAAGGACCTCCGAGCAGTACTTC.

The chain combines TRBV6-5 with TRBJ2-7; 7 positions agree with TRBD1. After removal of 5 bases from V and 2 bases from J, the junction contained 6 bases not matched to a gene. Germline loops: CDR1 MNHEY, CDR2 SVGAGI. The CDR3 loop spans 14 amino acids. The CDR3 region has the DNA TGTGCCAGCAGTCCACGGGACAGCCCCTACGAGCAGTACTTC. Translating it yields CASSPRDSPYEQYF.

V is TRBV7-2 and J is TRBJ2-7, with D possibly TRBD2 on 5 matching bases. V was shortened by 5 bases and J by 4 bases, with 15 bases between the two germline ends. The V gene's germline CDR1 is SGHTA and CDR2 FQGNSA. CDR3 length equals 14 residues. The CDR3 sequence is CASSRGASGYEQYF. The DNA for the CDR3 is TGTGCCAGCAGCCGGGGAGCAAGTGGATACGAGCAGTACTTC.

CDR3 sequence reads: CASSPQDRGHEQYF. The DNA for the CDR3 is TGTGCCAGCAGCCCCCAGGACAGGGGGCACGAGCAGTACTTC. This chain connects TRBV27 to TRBJ2-7, with TRBD1 identical over 11 bases. V was pared by 6 bases and J by 5 bases, with 6 bases of the junction left unmatched. The CDR3 runs to 14 residues. Germline CDR1 reads MNHEY; CDR2 reads SMNVEV (reference sequence).

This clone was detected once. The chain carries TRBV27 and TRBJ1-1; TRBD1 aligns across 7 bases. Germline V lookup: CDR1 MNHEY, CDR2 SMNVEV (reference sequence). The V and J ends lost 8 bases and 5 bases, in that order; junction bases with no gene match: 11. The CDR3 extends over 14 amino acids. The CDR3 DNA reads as TGTGCCAGCCGTACCGGGACAGTGGGGACTGAAGCTTTCTTT. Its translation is CASRTGTVGTEAFF.

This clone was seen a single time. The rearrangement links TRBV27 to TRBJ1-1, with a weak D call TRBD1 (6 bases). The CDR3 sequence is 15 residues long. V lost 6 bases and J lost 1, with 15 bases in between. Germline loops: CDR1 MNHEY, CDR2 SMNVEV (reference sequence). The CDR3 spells CASSPHPTGNTEAFF. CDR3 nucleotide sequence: TGTGCCAGCAGCCCTCACCCGACAGGGAACACTGAAGCTTTCTTT.